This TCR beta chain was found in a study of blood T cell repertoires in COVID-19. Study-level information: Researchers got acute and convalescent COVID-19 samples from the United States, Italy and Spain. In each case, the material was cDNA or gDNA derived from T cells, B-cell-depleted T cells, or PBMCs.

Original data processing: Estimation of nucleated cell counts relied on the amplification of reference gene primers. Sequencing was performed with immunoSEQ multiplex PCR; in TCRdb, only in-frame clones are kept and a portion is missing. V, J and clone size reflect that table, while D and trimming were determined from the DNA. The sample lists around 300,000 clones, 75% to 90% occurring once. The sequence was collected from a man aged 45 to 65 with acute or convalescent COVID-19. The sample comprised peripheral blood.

CDR3 sequence: CSVIPGTGGQPQHF. DNA for the CDR3: TGCAGCGTCATCCCCGGGACAGGGGGTCAGCCCCAGCATTTT. V usage is TRBV29-1 and J usage is TRBJ1-5; 11 nucleotides align to TRBD1. This CDR3 region has 14 residues. Germline-derived CDR1 and CDR2 are SQVTM and ANQGSEA. The trim removed 6 bases at V and 6 bases at J, leaving 7 bases unmatched.